Each of the 31 T cell receptor beta chains below was sequenced from the same sample in a study of blood T cell repertoires in COVID-19 (dated by TCRdb to the early 2020s). To prepare the library, the immunoSEQ multiplex PCR assay was applied. In its TCRdb copy, this immuneACCESS table keeps in-frame sequences only and misses some clones. Where compared with another copy, unresolved V genes explain less than half of these, and the others have no known cause. This sample lists around 260,000 clones; approximately 85% were detected once. In total, the top ten clones hold about an eighth of the sample. Material for sequencing was peripheral blood. The receptors derive from a human donor in a cohort sampled during active COVID-19.

This clone occurred once. The chain joins TRBV29-1 to TRBJ1-5; tentative D call: TRBD1 (5 bases). The CDR3 is 13 amino acids. Germline lookup yields CDR1 SQVTM and CDR2 ANQGSEA. With 5 bases removed from V and 5 bases from J, the gap between germline ends came to 13 bases. The CDR3: CSVQKGPDQPQHF. CDR3 DNA: TGCAGCGTTCAAAAGGGGCCCGATCAGCCCCAGCATTTT.

This sequence joins TRBV5-1 and TRBJ2-2, with D unclear. Trimming took off 0 bases at V and 1 base at J, with 7 bases between the two ends. This CDR3 region has 15 residues. Germline loops: CDR1 SGHRS, CDR2 YFSETQ. CDR3 bases: TGCGCCAGCAGCTTGGTCGGGTTGAACACCGGGGAGCTGTTTTTT. Translation gives CASSLVGLNTGELFF. The whole variable domain, filled in from reference TRBV5-1 and TRBJ2-2, reads KAGVTQTPRYLIKTRGQQVTLSCSPISGHRSVSWYQQTPGQGLQFLFEYFSETQRNKGNFPGRFSGRQFSNSRSEMNVSTLELGDSALYLCASSLVGLNTGELFFGEGSRLTVL.

This rearrangement joins TRBV28 to TRBJ2-3, with D unclear. The CDR3 runs 14 residues. Trimming removed 6 bases from V and 0 bases from J, with 10 bases in between. Per germline, CDR1 MDHEN and CDR2 SYDVKM. CDR3 DNA: TGTGCCAGCAGCCGCCGAACTAGCACAGATACGCAGTATTTT. Its translation is CASSRRTSTDTQYF.

DNA of the CDR3: TGTGCCAGCAGTGACTCTGTTCTTGTCAAGGGGACTGGAAACACCATATATTTT. This translates into CASSDSVLVKGTGNTIYF. The rearrangement links TRBV6-4 to TRBJ1-3; D perhaps matches TRBD1 (5 bases). The V gene's germline CDR1 is MRHNA and CDR2 SNTAGT. The CDR3 totals 18 residues. The V and J ends lost 0 bases and 2 bases respectively, with 17 bases between them.

The rearrangement links TRBV9 to TRBJ2-1; 7 nucleotides align to TRBD2. The V segment lost 0 bases and the J segment 7 bases; nucleotides outside the gene matches: 13. The CDR3 loop spans 17 amino acids. Germline V gene sequence: CDR1 SGDLS, CDR2 YYNGEE. CDR3 nucleotides: TGTGCCAGCAGCGTAGAAGCGGGACTATATTTAAAGAATGAGCAGTTCTTC. Protein product: CASSVEAGLYLKNEQFF.

J is TRBJ1-1 and V is TRBV2; D unresolved. Trimming pared 7 bases from V and 1 base from J, leaving 10 bases between. The CDR3 spans 13 residues. CDR1 SNHLY and CDR2 FYNNEI come from the germline V gene. In nucleotides, the CDR3 is TGTGCCAGCACCTTAGGAGAGAACACTGAAGCTTTCTTT. Translation: CASTLGENTEAFF.

This rearrangement joins TRBV5-1 to TRBJ2-3, with 10 bases that match TRBD1. J gave up 2 bases and V 2 bases, and 2 bases lay outside the gene matches. CDR3 size: 15 residues. The germline V gene encodes CDR1 SGHRS and CDR2 YFSETQ. The CDR3 here is CASSFGTGVTDTQYF. The CDR3 bases are TGCGCCAGCAGCTTCGGGACAGGGGTCACAGATACGCAGTATTTT.

The CDR3 DNA reads as TGCGCCAGCAGCCAAGACCGGGACAGGTTCTACGAGCAGTACTTC. Protein: CASSQDRDRFYEQYF. The chain links TRBV4-3 to TRBJ2-7, with 8 positions matching TRBD1. Losses at the gene ends were 0 bases for V and 3 bases for J; bases not matched to a gene: 4. This CDR3 has 15 residues. Germline CDR1 LGHNA, CDR2 YSLEER.

V is TRBV28 and J is TRBJ2-1, with 7 bases matching TRBD2. V lost 6 bases and J lost 9; bases outside the gene matches: 11. The CDR3 has 14 residues. CDR1 is MDHEN, CDR2 SYDVKM, per germline. CDR3 protein: CASRSGILGGEQFF. As DNA, the CDR3 is TGTGCCAGCAGGAGCGGGATATTGGGTGGTGAGCAGTTCTTC.

The rearrangement uses TRBV18 and TRBJ1-2; 8 nucleotides align to TRBD1. The CDR3 runs to 14 residues. V dropped 3 bases and J dropped 5; count of bases not matched to a gene: 5. Looked up from germline, CDR1 is KGHSH and CDR2 is LQKENI. This CDR3 is CASSPDRVGYGYTF. In nucleotides, the CDR3 is TGTGCCAGCTCACCGGACAGGGTCGGGTATGGCTACACCTTC.

CDR3 DNA: TGTGCCAGCAGCTCCCGACAGGGGCCCAATCAGCCCCAGCATTTT. Its protein is CASSSRQGPNQPQHF. The chain links TRBV7-8 to TRBJ1-5, with TRBD1 matching over 8 bases. CDR3 length: 15 amino acids. Germline-derived CDR1 and CDR2 are SGHVS and FQNEAQ. J was trimmed by 3 bases and V by 4 bases; bases with no gene match: 5.

The chain uses TRBV29-1 and TRBJ2-1; 13 bases agree with TRBD2. The germline V gene encodes CDR1 SQVTM and CDR2 ANQGSEA. Trimming removed 6 bases from V and 9 bases from J; junction bases left unmatched: 8. This CDR3 is 14 amino acids long. The CDR3 reads CSVEKLAGGGEQFF. The CDR3 DNA sequence: TGCAGCGTCGAAAAACTAGCGGGAGGGGGTGAGCAGTTCTTC.

The chain links TRBV6-4 to TRBJ2-4; D might be TRBD1 (6 bases). CDR3 length equals 13 residues. Trimming took off 4 bases at V and 8 bases at J, with 12 bases between the two ends. Germline lookup yields CDR1 MRHNA and CDR2 SNTAGT. As DNA, the CDR3 is TGTGCCAGCAGTGTTGAACAGGGTGACATTCAGTACTTC. This encodes CASSVEQGDIQYF.

The chain couples TRBV5-1 to TRBJ2-6; possibly TRBD2 for D (6 bases). Germline V CDR1 and CDR2: SGHRS, YFSETQ. CDR3 size: 14 residues. The V and J ends lost 3 bases and 4 bases respectively, with 8 bases between them. For the CDR3, the DNA is TGCGCCAGCAGCTCGGGGGACGGGGCCAACGTCCTGACTTTC. Translation gives CASSSGDGANVLTF.

V gene TRBV5-1 combines with J gene TRBJ2-7, with 13 bases identical to TRBD2. This CDR3 spans 15 amino acids. Trimming removed 6 bases from V and 5 bases from J; junction bases left unmatched: 8. Germline CDR1 reads SGHRS; CDR2 reads YFSETQ. This CDR3 reads CASTEGTSGTHEQYF. CDR3 nucleotide sequence: TGCGCCAGCACCGAGGGGACTAGCGGGACCCACGAGCAGTACTTC.

The chain uses TRBV9 and TRBJ2-7; 9 positions agree with TRBD1. CDR1 and CDR2 (germline): SGDLS, YYNGEE. CDR3 size: 15 residues. The V segment lost 4 bases and the J segment 3 bases; nucleotides outside the gene matches: 8. Written as DNA, the CDR3 is TGTGCCAGCAGCCTGGGACAGGGAGCCCGCTACGAGCAGTACTTC. Its translation: CASSLGQGARYEQYF. The full variable domain, rest sourced from reference TRBV9 and TRBJ2-7, is DSGVTQTPKHLITATGQRVTLRCSPRSGDLSVYWYQQSLDQGLQFLIQYYNGEERAKGNILERFSAQQFPDLHSELNLSSLELGDSALYFCASSLGQGARYEQYFGPGTRLTVT.

The chain employs TRBV9 and TRBJ2-2; tentative D call: TRBD1 (5 bases). The CDR3 is made up of 14 amino acids. The V end lost 0 bases, the J end lost 6 bases, and 9 bases lay between the germline ends. Germline lookup yields CDR1 SGDLS and CDR2 YYNGEE. In nucleotides, the CDR3 is TGTGCCAGCAGCGTAGTGTTAGGGGCCGGGGAGCTGTTTTTT. Amino acid sequence: CASSVVLGAGELFF.

This chain uses TRBV11-1 with TRBJ2-3; no clear D. The V gene's germline CDR1 is SGHAT and CDR2 FQDESV (reference sequence). This CDR3 is built from 15 residues. V gave up 1 base and J gave up 5 bases, with 13 bases separating them. The CDR3 is CASSLVSRRGDTQYF. The CDR3 DNA reads as TGTGCCAGCAGCTTAGTGAGTAGAAGAGGAGATACGCAGTATTTT.

This clone was picked up one time. The chain recombines TRBV27 with TRBJ2-1; 8 nucleotides match TRBD2. Germline V CDR1 and CDR2: MNHEY, SMNVEV (reference sequence). The trim removed 8 bases at V and 5 bases at J, leaving 14 bases unmatched. This CDR3 spans 16 amino acids. This chain's CDR3 is CASLLTVSGTNNEQFF. CDR3 coding DNA: TGTGCCAGCCTCTTAACGGTTAGCGGGACTAACAATGAGCAGTTCTTC.

V is TRBV18 and J is TRBJ2-3; perhaps TRBD1 as D (6 bases). Per the germline V gene, CDR1 is KGHSH and CDR2 is LQKENI. This CDR3 has 14 amino acids. V shed 1 base and J shed 3 bases, with 8 bases lying between them. The chain's CDR3 is CASSPQDRTDTQYF. CDR3 nucleotides: TGTGCCAGCTCACCACAAGACAGGACAGATACGCAGTATTTT.

This clone has a handful of counts. V is TRBV9 and J is TRBJ1-1; perhaps TRBD1 as D (6 bases). Germline CDR1 is SGDLS and CDR2 is YYNGEE. Trimming left V 4 bases short and J 4 bases short, with 14 bases between. The length of the CDR3 is 14 residues. The CDR3 loop reads CASSPGEGTTEAFF. DNA of the CDR3: TGTGCCAGCAGCCCAGGGGAGGGAACCACTGAAGCTTTCTTT.

The CDR3 spells CASRPGLAAYNEQFF. The CDR3 DNA is TGTGCCAGCAGACCGGGACTAGCGGCCTACAATGAGCAGTTCTTC. The rearrangement joins TRBV28 to TRBJ2-1, with TRBD2 matching 11 bases. Germline values: CDR1 MDHEN, CDR2 SYDVKM. V lost 6 bases to trimming and J lost 2 bases; unmatched junction nucleotides: 3. CDR3 size: 15 residues.

The rearrangement uses TRBV24-1 and TRBJ2-5, with a weak D call TRBD1 (6 bases). Trimming pared 3 bases from V and 6 bases from J, leaving 16 bases between. CDR1 is KGHDR, CDR2 SFDVKD, per germline. The CDR3 runs to 15 residues. The CDR3 nucleotides are TGTGCCACCAGTGATAAGGACAGACATCAACAGACCCAGTACTTC. Translating it yields CATSDKDRHQQTQYF.

CDR3 coding DNA: TGTGCCAGTAGTATAGAAGGGGCGAGGACCGGGGAGCTGTTTTTT. Translation gives CASSIEGARTGELFF. This chain uses TRBV19 with TRBJ2-2; tentative D call: TRBD1 (5 bases). CDR1 is LNHDA and CDR2 is SQIVND in the germline V gene (reference sequence). CDR3 length equals 15 residues. The V and J ends lost 0 bases and 5 bases respectively, with 10 bases between them.

V gene TRBV5-1 combines with J gene TRBJ2-7; 10 bases fit TRBD1. Germline V gene data show CDR1 as SGHRS and CDR2 as YFSETQ. The ends lost 4 bases at V and 4 bases at J; junction bases unmatched: 8. CDR3 length equals 15 residues. The DNA of the CDR3 is TGCGCCAGCAGCCGGGGACAGGGGAAAGCATACGAGCAGTACTTC. This codes for CASSRGQGKAYEQYF.

The genes are TRBV19 and TRBJ1-1; weak D call: TRBD1 (5 bases). Between the trimmed V and J ends, which lost 5 bases and 1 base, there was a span of 17 bases. The CDR3 loop spans 16 amino acids. CDR1 LNHDA and CDR2 SQIVND come from the germline V gene (reference sequence). CDR3 coding DNA: TGTGCCAGTAGTCTCTTCCGGGGGGGACCGAACACTGAAGCTTTCTTT. Residues: CASSLFRGGPNTEAFF.

The chain joins TRBV28 to TRBJ2-1; TRBD2 matches at 9 bases. Germline V lookup: CDR1 MDHEN, CDR2 SYDVKM. This CDR3 has 14 residues. The J segment lost 7 bases and the V segment lost 7 bases, leaving 8 bases of the junction unmatched. The CDR3 spells CASTRLAAINEQFF. CDR3 coding DNA: TGTGCCAGCACCAGACTAGCGGCGATTAATGAGCAGTTCTTC.

CDR3 region: CASSPRSLQVNYGYTF. The CDR3 coding sequence is TGTGCCAGCAGCCCAAGATCCCTGCAGGTCAACTATGGCTACACCTTC. The genes are TRBV7-2 and TRBJ1-2; D is unclear. Looked up from germline, CDR1 is SGHTA and CDR2 is FQGNSA. This CDR3 is built from 16 residues. V was clipped by 5 bases and J by 2 bases, with 18 bases between them.

The rearrangement uses TRBV15 and TRBJ2-2, with D unclear. The germline CDR1 and CDR2 sequences are LNHNV and YYDKDF (reference sequence). The CDR3 loop spans 13 amino acids. Trimming removed 1 base at V and 6 bases at J, with 6 bases between. The CDR3 spells CATSRANAGELFF. The CDR3 region has the DNA TGTGCCACCAGCAGAGCTAACGCCGGGGAGCTGTTTTTT.

V and J are TRBV6-4 and TRBJ2-3, with 7 positions matching TRBD1. The CDR3 runs to 14 residues. V shed 6 bases, J shed 2 bases, and the junction held 5 bases outside the gene matches. CDR1 is MRHNA and CDR2 is SNTAGT in the germline V gene. The CDR3: CASSPGQTTDTQYF. For the CDR3, the DNA is TGTGCCAGCAGCCCGGGACAGACCACAGATACGCAGTATTTT.

V usage is TRBV4-1 and J usage is TRBJ1-1; D is unclear. CDR1 is MGHRA, CDR2 YSYEKL, per germline. The CDR3 covers 12 residues. The V end lost 6 bases, the J end lost 1 base, and 6 bases lay between the germline ends. The CDR3 DNA sequence: TGCGCCAGCAGACACCAGAACACTGAAGCTTTCTTT. It is translated as CASRHQNTEAFF.